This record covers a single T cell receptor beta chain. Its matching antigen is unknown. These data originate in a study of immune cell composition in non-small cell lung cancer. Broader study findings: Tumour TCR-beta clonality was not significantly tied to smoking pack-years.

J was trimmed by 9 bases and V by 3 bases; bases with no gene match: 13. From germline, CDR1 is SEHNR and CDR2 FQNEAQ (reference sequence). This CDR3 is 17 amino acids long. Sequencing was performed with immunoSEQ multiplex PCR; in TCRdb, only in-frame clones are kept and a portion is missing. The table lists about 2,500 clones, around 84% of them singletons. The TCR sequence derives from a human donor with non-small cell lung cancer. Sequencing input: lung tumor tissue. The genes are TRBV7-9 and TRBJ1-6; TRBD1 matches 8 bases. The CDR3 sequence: CASSFTRGQGRASPLHF. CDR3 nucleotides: TGTGCCAGCAGCTTTACCCGCGGACAGGGACGAGCTTCACCCCTCCACTTT.